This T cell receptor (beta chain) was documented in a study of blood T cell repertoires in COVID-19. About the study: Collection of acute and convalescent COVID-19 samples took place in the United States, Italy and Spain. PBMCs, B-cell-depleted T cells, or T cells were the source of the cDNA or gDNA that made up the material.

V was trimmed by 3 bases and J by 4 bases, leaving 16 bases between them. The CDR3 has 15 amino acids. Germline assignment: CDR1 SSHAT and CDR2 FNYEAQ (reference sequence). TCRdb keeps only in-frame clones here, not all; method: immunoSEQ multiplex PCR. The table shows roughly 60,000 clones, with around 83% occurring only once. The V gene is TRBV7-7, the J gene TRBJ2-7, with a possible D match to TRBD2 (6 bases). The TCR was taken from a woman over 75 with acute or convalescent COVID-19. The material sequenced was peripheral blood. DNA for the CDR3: TGTGCCAGCAGCTTGTCCGAGACTAGTATTTACGAGCAGTACTTC. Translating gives CASSLSETSIYEQYF.